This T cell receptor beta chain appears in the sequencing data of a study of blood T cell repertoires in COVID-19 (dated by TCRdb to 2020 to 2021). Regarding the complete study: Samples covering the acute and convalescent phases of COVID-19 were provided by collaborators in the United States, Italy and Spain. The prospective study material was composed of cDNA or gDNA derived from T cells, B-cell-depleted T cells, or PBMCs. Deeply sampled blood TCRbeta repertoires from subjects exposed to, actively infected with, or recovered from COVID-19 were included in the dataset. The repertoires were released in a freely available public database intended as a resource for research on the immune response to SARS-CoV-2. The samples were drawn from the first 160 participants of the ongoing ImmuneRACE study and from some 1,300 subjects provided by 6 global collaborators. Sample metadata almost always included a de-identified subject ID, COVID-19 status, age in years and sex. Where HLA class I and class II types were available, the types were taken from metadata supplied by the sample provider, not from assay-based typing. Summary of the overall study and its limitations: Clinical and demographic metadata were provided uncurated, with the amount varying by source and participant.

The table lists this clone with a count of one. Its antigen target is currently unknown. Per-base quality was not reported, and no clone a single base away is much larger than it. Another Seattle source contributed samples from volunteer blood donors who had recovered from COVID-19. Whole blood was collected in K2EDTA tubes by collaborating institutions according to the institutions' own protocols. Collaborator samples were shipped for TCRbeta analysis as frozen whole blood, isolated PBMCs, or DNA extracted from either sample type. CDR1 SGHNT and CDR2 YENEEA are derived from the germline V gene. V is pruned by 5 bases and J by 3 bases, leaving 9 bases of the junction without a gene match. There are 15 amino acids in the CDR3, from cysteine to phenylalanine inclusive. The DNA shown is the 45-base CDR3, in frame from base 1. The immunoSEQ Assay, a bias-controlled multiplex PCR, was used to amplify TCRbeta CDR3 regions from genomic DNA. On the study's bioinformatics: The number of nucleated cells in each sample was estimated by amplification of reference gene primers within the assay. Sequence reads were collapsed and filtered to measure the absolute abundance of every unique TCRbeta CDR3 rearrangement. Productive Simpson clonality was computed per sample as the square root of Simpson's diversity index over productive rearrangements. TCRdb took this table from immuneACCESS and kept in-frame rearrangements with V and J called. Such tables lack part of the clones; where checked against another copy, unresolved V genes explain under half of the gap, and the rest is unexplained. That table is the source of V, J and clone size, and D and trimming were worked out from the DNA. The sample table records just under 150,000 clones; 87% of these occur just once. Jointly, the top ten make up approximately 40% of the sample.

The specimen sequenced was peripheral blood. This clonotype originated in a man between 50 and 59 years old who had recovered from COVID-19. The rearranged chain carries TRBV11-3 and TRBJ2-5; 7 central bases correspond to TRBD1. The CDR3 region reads CASSPPAGGEETQYF. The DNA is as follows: TGTGCCAGCAGCCCGCCGGCAGGGGGAGAAGAGACCCAGTACTTC.